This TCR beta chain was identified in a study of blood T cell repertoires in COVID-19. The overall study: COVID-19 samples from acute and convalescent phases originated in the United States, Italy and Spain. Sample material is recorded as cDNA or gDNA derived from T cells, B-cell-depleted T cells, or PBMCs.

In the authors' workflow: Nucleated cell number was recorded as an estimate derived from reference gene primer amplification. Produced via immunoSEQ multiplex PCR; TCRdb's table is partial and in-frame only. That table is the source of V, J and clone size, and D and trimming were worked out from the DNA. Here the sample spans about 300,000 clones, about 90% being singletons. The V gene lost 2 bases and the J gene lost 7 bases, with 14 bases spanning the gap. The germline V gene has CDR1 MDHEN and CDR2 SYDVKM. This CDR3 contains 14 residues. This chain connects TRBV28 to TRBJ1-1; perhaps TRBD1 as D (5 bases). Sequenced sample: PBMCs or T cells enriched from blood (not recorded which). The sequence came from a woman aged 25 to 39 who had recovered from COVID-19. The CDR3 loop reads CASSLGGDHREAFF. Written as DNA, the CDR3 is TGTGCCAGCAGTTTAGGCGGGGACCACCGTGAAGCTTTCTTT.